At least ten counts were recorded for the clone carrying this TCR beta chain. Its target is unknown. This sample was included in a study of human T cells and chemical hapten exposure. Broader study findings: Patch test scores rose with PT1 expanded TCR counts, a positive correlation.

This sample's time point: patch test 2, 6 weeks after DPC sensitization. Treatment: therapeutic diphenylcyclopropenone sensitization with weekly scalp DPC. Blood collection took place prior to placing each patch test. The CDR3 runs 15 residues. V shed 1 base and J 0 bases; nucleotides not matched to a gene: 1. Germline assignment: CDR1 LGHNA and CDR2 YNFKEQ. In the authors' workflow: Ranging from roughly 23,224 to 700,000, TCR counts per sample had a median value of 95,638. TCRdb reanalysed the RACE reads using MiXCR and keeps one entry per CDR3 protein. The V and J calls follow TCRdb's processing rather than the paper's. This table holds 350,000 to 400,000 distinct CDR3 sequences, around 6% found once.

The specimen was whole blood, collected in connection with sensitization to the hapten diphenylcyclopropenone (DPC). This TCR derives from a woman under 30 with alopecia areata. Some clones in this sample may be carry-over from other donors' samples. The gene calls are TRBV4-2 and TRBJ2-7, with 9 bases identical to TRBD2. CDR3 sequence reads: CASSQGRGGSYEQYF. The CDR3 DNA follows: TGTGCCAGCAGCCAAGGGCGGGGGGGCTCCTACGAGCAGTACTTC.